What follows describes a single T cell receptor (beta chain). Antigen specificity is unknown. This CDR3 comprises 16 residues. Trimming stripped 0 bases from V and 6 bases from J, with 16 bases between. Germline V gives CDR1 MNHNY, CDR2 SVGAGI (reference sequence). These data are taken from a study of T cells in Graves' hyperthyroidism and ophthalmopathy. Across the whole study: It was at initial diagnosis, before any treatment, that peripheral blood was collected. Whole-study findings and limits: Ophthalmopathy prediction by the model preceded onset by a median roughly 6.3 months. Most thyroid clonotypes expanded above 0.001 were also detected in blood.

Regions amplified from RNA transcripts were the TCR beta CDR3 regions. During a first-round RT-PCR of the TCR CDR3, the HTBI primer set was used. TCRdb processed the multiplex PCR reads anew with MiXCR; each CDR3 protein has one entry. The sample has about 710,000 distinct CDR3 sequences, approximately 16% seen once. V and J are TRBV6-6 and TRBJ2-3; D uncertain. The sequence was obtained from a man in his late teens or twenties with Graves' hyperthyroidism. Sequenced material: blood. DNA of the CDR3: TGTGCCAGCAGTTACTCGGCAGATCTACCCACGGATACGCAGTATTTT. Translating gives CASSYSADLPTDTQYF.